The TCR beta chain under discussion was sequenced for a study of blood T cell repertoires in COVID-19. About the research overall: PBMCs, B-cell-depleted T cells, or T cells were the source of the cDNA or gDNA that made up the material.

This clone was detected once. Per the original methods: Researchers report that nucleated cell counts were estimated from reference gene primer amplification. TCRdb's copy holds only in-frame clones and misses some; the assay was immunoSEQ multiplex PCR. The V and J calls and the clone size are those of that table, but D and trimming were determined from the DNA. The sample shows around 120,000 clones, about four fifths of them seen only once. The clonotype originates from a man older than 75 with active or convalescent COVID-19. Sequencing was carried out using peripheral blood.

DNA for the CDR3: TGCAGTGCTAGTGGGACAGGGGGCGGAACCGGGGAGCTGTTTTTT. It is translated as CSASGTGGGTGELFF. V is TRBV20-1 and J is TRBJ2-2, with 12 positions matching TRBD1. The germline CDR1 and CDR2 sequences are DFQATT and SNEGSKA (reference sequence). Trimming removed 3 bases from V and 5 bases from J; junction bases left unmatched: 4. The CDR3 runs 15 residues.